Listed below are T cell receptor beta chains from one sample, sequenced in a study of post-analysis software for immune sequencing data. In TCRdb, the PCR reads were re-called with MiXCR into one record per CDR3 protein. This table holds roughly 180,000 distinct CDR3 sequences, 30% found once. The specimen sequenced was blood. The receptors were sampled from a girl between 10 and 17 years old with multiple sclerosis. The CDR3 runs from the conserved cysteine through the conserved F or W. Each record gives: clone size, J gene, V gene, D gene, CDR3 protein, CDR3 DNA. A D gene is named only where the DNA matches it firmly. The size entry is marked missing in some rows and otherwise reads once, few, many or a size class.

.	TRBJ2-2	TRBV7-2	.	CASSSQIGQEGGELFF	TGTGCCAGCAGCTCCCAAATAGGGCAGGAGGGCGGGGAGCTGTTTTTT
many	TRBJ1-2	TRBV29-1	TRBD1	CSVGGPTTGGAGSGYTF	TGCAGCGTTGGTGGGCCCACTACAGGGGGCGCGGGTAGTGGCTACACCTTC
.	TRBJ1-1	TRBV4-1	TRBD1	CASSQPKTGDHTEAFF	TGCGCCAGCAGCCAGCCCAAAACAGGGGATCACACTGAAGCTTTCTTT
few	TRBJ1-2	TRBV12-3/TRBV12-4	.	CASSLNIAAGYTF	TGTGCCAGCAGTTTAAATATAGCTGCCGGCTACACCTTC
.	TRBJ2-7	TRBV29-1	.	CSVEVGRYEQYF	TGCAGCGTTGAAGTGGGACGCTACGAGCAGTACTTC
many	TRBJ2-3	TRBV10-1	.	CASSAGLDTQYF	TGCGCCAGCAGTGCCGGGTTGGATACGCAGTATTTT
many	TRBJ2-7	TRBV4-1	.	CASSQDVGRYGEQYF	TGCGCCAGCAGCCAAGATGTGGGGAGATACGGCGAGCAGTACTTC
.	TRBJ1-2	TRBV12-3/TRBV12-4	.	CASSLGWGGYTF	TGTGCCAGCAGCTTAGGGTGGGGTGGCTACACCTTC
.	TRBJ2-5	TRBV4-1	TRBD1	CASSQPSGQGKETQYF	TGCGCCAGCAGCCAACCTTCAGGACAGGGGAAAGAGACCCAGTACTTC
.	TRBJ1-4	TRBV5-6	.	CASSLGPRGVENEKPFF	TGTGCCAGCAGCTTGGGCCCCAGGGGCGTGGAGAATGAAAAACCGTTTTTT
once	TRBJ1-2	TRBV11-2	.	CASSRSSYGYTF	TGTGCCAGCAGCCGCAGCAGCTATGGCTACACCTTC
few	TRBJ1-6	TRBV12-3/TRBV12-4	TRBD1	CASSPGQGYSPLHF	TGTGCCAGCAGTCCGGGACAGGGTTACTCACCCCTCCACTTT
.	TRBJ2-1	TRBV9	.	CASSVSGVSYNAQFF	TGTGCCAGCAGCGTATCAGGGGTTTCCTACAATGCGCAGTTCTTC
many	TRBJ2-5	TRBV6-6	TRBD2	CASSYPGASGTATQYF	TGTGCCAGCAGTTACCCCGGCGCTAGCGGGACGGCGACCCAGTACTTC
many	TRBJ2-1	TRBV11-1	.	CASSLNFGSRGYNEQFF	TGTGCCAGCAGCTTAAATTTCGGCAGCAGGGGCTACAATGAGCAGTTCTTC
.	TRBJ2-3	TRBV13	TRBD1	CASSWATGDSTDTQYF	TGTGCCAGCAGCTGGGCGACAGGGGATAGCACAGATACGCAGTATTTT
.	TRBJ2-5	TRBV3-1	.	CASSQRPQETQYF	TGTGCCAGCAGCCAGAGACCACAAGAGACCCAGTACTTC
many	TRBJ2-5	TRBV20-1	TRBD2	CSARRTPAGVSETQYF	TGCAGTGCTAGAAGGACCCCAGCGGGAGTGTCGGAGACCCAGTACTTC
many	TRBJ1-6	TRBV5-5	.	CASSFGPSSYNSPLHF	TGTGCCAGCAGCTTTGGGCCCAGCTCCTATAATTCACCCCTCCACTTT
.	TRBJ1-1	TRBV10-3	.	CAISDGGENTEAFF	TGTGCCATCAGTGACGGGGGGGAGAACACTGAAGCTTTCTTT
.	TRBJ2-5	TRBV12-3/TRBV12-4	.	CASSSSFTRAGGNEQYF	.
few	TRBJ1-2	TRBV12-3/TRBV12-4	.	CASSPPNRDLGGYTF	TGTGCCAGCAGCCCCCCGAACCGGGACCTGGGGGGCTACACCTTC
many	TRBJ2-7	TRBV12-3/TRBV12-4	.	CASSHSTGGPYEQYF	TGTGCCAGCAGTCACAGCACGGGCGGGCCCTACGAGCAGTACTTC
.	TRBJ2-7	TRBV15	.	CATSRDLFGSGSSYEQYF	TGTGCCACCAGCAGAGATCTCTTCGGTAGCGGCAGCTCCTACGAGCAGTACTTC
.	TRBJ1-2	TRBV10-3	.	CATGPGQRSYGYTF	TGTGCCACGGGCCCCGGACAGAGGTCCTATGGCTACACCTTC
.	TRBJ1-4	TRBV5-1	.	CASSLGQEGLEKLFF	TGCGCCAGCAGCTTGGGACAGGAGGGGTTGGAAAAACTGTTTTTT
many	TRBJ2-5	TRBV3-1	TRBD2	CASTPLGGRETQYF	TGTGCCAGCACCCCACTAGGCGGGAGAGAGACCCAGTACTTC
.	TRBJ2-7	TRBV25-1	TRBD1	CASRTGVGEQYF	TGTGCCTCCCGGACAGGGGTCGGCGAGCAGTACTTC
many	TRBJ2-1	TRBV5-1	TRBD2	CASSLVIAGVNEQFF	TGCGCCAGCAGCTTGGTTATAGCGGGAGTGAATGAGCAGTTCTTC
.	TRBJ1-2	TRBV4-1	.	CASSQDRGSNYGYTF	TGCGCCAGCAGCCAAGATCGGGGATCTAACTATGGCTACACCTTC